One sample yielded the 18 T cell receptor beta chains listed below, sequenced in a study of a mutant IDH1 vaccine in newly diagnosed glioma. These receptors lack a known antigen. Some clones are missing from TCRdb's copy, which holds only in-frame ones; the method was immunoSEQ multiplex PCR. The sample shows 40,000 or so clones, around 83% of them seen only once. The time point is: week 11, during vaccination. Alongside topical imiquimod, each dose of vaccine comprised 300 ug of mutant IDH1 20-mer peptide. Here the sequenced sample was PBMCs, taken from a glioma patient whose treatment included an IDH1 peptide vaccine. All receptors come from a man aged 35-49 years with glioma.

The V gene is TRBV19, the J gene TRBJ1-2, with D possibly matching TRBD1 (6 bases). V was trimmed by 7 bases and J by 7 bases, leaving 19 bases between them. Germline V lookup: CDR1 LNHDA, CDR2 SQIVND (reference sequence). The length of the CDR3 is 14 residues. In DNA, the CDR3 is TGTGCCAGTAACCCCCTAGGACAGATGACTGGCTACACCTTC. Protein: CASNPLGQMTGYTF.

The CDR3 nucleotides are TGTGCCAGCCGAGGACTGGCCTACGAGCAGTACTTC. Translating it yields CASRGLAYEQYF. V gene TRBV6-5 combines with J gene TRBJ2-7, with D tentatively TRBD2 (5 bases). Germline V lookup: CDR1 MNHEY, CDR2 SVGAGI. The V end was cut by 8 bases, the J end by 2 bases, with 10 bases between. The CDR3 covers 12 residues.

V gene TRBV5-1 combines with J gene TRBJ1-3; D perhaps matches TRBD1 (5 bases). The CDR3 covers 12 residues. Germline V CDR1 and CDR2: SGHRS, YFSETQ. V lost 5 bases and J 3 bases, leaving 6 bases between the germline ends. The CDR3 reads CASRGLGNTIYF. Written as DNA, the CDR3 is TGCGCCAGCAGGGGGCTTGGAAACACCATATATTTT.

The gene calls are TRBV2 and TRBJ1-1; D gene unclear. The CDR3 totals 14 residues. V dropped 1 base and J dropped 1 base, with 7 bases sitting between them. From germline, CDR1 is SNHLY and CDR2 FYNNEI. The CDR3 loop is CASSEEDWNTEAFF. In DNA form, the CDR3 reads TGTGCCAGCAGTGAAGAGGACTGGAACACTGAAGCTTTCTTT.

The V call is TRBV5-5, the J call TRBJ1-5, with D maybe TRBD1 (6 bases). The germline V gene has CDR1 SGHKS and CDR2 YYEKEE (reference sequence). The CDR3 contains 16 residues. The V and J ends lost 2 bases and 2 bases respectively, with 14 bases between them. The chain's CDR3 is CASSFSGALGNQPQHF. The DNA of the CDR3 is TGTGCCAGCAGCTTTTCAGGGGCCCTCGGCAATCAGCCCCAGCATTTT.

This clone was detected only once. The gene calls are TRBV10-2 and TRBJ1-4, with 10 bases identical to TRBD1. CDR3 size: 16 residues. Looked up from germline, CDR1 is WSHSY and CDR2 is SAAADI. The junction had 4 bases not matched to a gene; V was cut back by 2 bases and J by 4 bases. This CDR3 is CASSETGTGVNEKLFF. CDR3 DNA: TGCGCCAGCAGTGAGACCGGGACAGGGGTTAATGAAAAACTGTTTTTT.

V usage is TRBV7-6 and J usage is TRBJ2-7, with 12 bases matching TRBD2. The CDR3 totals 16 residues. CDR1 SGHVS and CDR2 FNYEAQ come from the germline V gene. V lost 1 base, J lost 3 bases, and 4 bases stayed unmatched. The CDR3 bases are TGTGCCAGCAGCTTAGAGGGACTAGCGGGTATCTACGAGCAGTACTTC. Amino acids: CASSLEGLAGIYEQYF.

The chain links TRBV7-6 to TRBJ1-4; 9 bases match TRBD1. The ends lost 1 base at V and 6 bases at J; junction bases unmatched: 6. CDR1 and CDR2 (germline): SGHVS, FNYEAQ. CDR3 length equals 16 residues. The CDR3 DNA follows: TGTGCCAGCAGCTTAGGGAACAGGGGGCTTGATGAAAAACTGTTTTTT. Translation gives CASSLGNRGLDEKLFF.

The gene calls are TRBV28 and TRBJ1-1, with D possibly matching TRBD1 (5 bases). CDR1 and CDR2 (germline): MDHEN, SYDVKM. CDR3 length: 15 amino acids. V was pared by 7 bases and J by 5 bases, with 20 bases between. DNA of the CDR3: TGTGCCAGCACGAGGGGAGAAGGGGCGAAGACTGAAGCTTTCTTT. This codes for CASTRGEGAKTEAFF.

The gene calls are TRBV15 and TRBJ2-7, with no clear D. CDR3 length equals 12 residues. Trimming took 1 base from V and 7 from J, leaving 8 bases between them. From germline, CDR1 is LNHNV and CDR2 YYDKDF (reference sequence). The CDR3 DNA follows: TGTGCCACCAGCAGAGGAGGTGGGGAGCAGTACTTC. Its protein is CATSRGGGEQYF.

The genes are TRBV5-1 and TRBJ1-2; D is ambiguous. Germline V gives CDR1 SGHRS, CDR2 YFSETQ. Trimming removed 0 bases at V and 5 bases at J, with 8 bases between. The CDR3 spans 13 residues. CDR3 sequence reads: CASSLDGSYGYTF. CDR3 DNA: TGCGCCAGCAGCTTGGATGGATCTTATGGCTACACCTTC.

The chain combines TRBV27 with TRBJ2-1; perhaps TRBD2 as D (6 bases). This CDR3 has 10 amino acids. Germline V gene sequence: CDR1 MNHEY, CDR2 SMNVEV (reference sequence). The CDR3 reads CPLAFDEQFF. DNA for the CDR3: TGTCCACTAGCTTTCGATGAGCAGTTCTTC.

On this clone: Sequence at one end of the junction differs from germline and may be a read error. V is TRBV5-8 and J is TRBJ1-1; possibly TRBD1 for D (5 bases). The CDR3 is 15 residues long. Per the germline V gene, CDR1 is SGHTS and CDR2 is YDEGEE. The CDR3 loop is CASCFGGTGRTEAFF. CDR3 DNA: TGTGCCAGCTGCTTCGGTGGGACGGGGCGCACTGAAGCTTTCTTT.

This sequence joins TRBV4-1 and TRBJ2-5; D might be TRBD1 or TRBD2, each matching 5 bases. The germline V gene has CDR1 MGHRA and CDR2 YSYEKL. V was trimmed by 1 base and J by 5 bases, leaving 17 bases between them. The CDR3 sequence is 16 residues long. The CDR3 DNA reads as TGCGCCAGCAGCCAAGTCCCGGGGCGGCCTGACGAGACCCAGTACTTC. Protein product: CASSQVPGRPDETQYF.

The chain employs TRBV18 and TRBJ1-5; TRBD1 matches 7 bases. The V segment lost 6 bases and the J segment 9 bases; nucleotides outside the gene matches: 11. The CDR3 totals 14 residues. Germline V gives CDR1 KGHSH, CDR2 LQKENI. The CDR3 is CASSTDRSLGPQHF. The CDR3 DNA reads TGTGCCAGCTCCACGGACAGGTCCCTGGGGCCCCAGCATTTT. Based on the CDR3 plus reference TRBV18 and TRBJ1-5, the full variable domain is NAGVMQNPRHLVRRRGQEARLRCSPMKGHSHVYWYRQLPEEGLKFMVYLQKENIIDESGMPKERFSAEFPKEGPSILRIQQVVRGDSAAYFCASSTDRSLGPQHFGDGTRLSIL.

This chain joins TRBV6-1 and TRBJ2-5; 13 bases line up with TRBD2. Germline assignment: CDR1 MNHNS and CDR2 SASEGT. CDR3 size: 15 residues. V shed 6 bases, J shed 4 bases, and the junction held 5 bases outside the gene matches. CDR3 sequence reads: CASRSGLAGLETQYF. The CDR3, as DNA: TGTGCCAGCAGGTCGGGACTAGCGGGATTAGAGACCCAGTACTTC.

The CDR3 region is CASSLGTSGSTDTQYF. The CDR3 coding sequence is TGTGCCAGCAGCCTCGGGACTAGCGGTAGCACAGATACGCAGTATTTT. The chain is built from TRBV4-2 and TRBJ2-3; 11 bases align to TRBD2. The CDR3 sequence is 16 residues long. J lost 0 bases, V lost 4 bases, and 3 bases had no gene match. Per the germline V gene, CDR1 is LGHNA and CDR2 is YNFKEQ.

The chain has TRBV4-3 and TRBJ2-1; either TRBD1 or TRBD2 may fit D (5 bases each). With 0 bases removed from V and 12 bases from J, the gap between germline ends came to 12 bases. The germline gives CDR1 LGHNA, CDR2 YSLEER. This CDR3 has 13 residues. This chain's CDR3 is CASSQDYRGVQFF. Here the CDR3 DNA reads TGCGCCAGCAGCCAAGATTATAGAGGGGTGCAGTTCTTC.